The next 9 T cell receptor beta chains were all read from a single sample in a study of read filtering for tumor transcriptome and immune sequencing. This library used about 400 ng RNA and molecular barcoded adaptors spanning alpha/delta and beta/gamma chains. TCRdb itself ran the reads through MiXCR, one entry per CDR3 protein. The table lists about 86,000 distinct CDR3 sequences, 9% to 15% of them singletons, with 14% to 15% in the top ten. The source material was a population of CD138-negative cells sorted from bone marrow. The receptors shown here come from a donor at least 40 years old with multiple myeloma.

In its sample, this clonotype was seen a few times. V and J are TRBV28 and TRBJ2-1, with D perhaps matching TRBD2 (5 bases). This CDR3 comprises 15 residues. Germline CDR1 reads MDHEN; CDR2 reads SYDVKM. V was trimmed by 5 bases and J by 10 bases, leaving 21 bases between them. The CDR3 loop is CASSGAETNAIEQFF. The CDR3 DNA sequence: TGTGCCAGCAGTGGCGCCGAGACTAACGCAATCGAGCAGTTCTTC. The complete variable domain, with remaining parts taken from reference TRBV28 and TRBJ2-1, reads DVKVTQSSRYLVKRTGEKVFLECVQDMDHENMFWYRQDPGLGLRLIYFSYDVKMKEKGDIPEGYSVSREKKERFSLILESASTNQTSMYLCASSGAETNAIEQFFGPGTRLTVL.

This clonotype was seen repeatedly, ten times or more. The rearrangement uses TRBV7-9 and TRBJ2-1; no clear D gene. Germline V gives CDR1 SEHNR, CDR2 FQNEAQ (reference sequence). Trimming left V 3 bases short and J 6 bases short, with 12 bases between. The CDR3 contains 14 residues. The CDR3 nucleotides are TGTGCCAGCAGCTTGGGGTCCGGACCCAATGAGCAGTTCTTC. This encodes CASSLGSGPNEQFF.

This clonotype appeared many times. The V and J genes are TRBV18 and TRBJ2-7; D is undetermined. The CDR3 consists of 14 residues. Germline-derived CDR1 and CDR2 are KGHSH and LQKENI. V was trimmed by 3 bases and J by 0 bases, leaving 9 bases between them. The CDR3 protein is CASSPDVSSYEQYF. CDR3 nucleotides: TGTGCCAGCTCACCGGACGTATCCTCCTACGAGCAGTACTTC.

This clonotype was seen ten or more times. This chain links TRBV12-3 or TRBV12-4 with TRBJ2-6; a weak D match, TRBD2 (5 bases). Deletions cut 7 bases from V and 0 bases from J, with 7 bases between. CDR3 size: 14 residues. CDR3 bases: TGTGCCAGCAACGGGGTCTCTGGGGCCAACGTCCTGACTTTC. As protein: CASNGVSGANVLTF.

This clonotype was detected ten times or more. The CDR3 sequence is CAISVFSGSGDNEQFF. CDR3 bases: TGTGCCATCAGTGTTTTTAGCGGGAGCGGGGACAATGAGCAGTTCTTC. This chain joins TRBV10-3 and TRBJ2-1, with TRBD2 matching 9 bases. The V and J ends lost 4 bases and 5 bases, in that order; junction bases with no gene match: 9. Germline assignment: CDR1 ENHRY and CDR2 SYGVKD. The CDR3 is 16 residues long.

This clonotype has a count of ten or more. The CDR3 reads CASFVVLARNTGELFF. The CDR3 bases are TGTGCCAGCTTTGTTGTCCTGGCGAGAAACACCGGGGAGCTGTTTTTT. The chain recombines TRBV7-9 with TRBJ2-2; D ambiguous. Between the trimmed V and J ends, which lost 8 bases and 2 bases, there was a span of 18 bases. Germline V gene lookup returns CDR1 SEHNR and CDR2 FQNEAQ (reference sequence). The CDR3 consists of 16 residues.

This clonotype has more than one count but fewer than ten. Being one base from a much bigger clone, this may be a read error. The chain links TRBV20-1 to TRBJ2-3; weak D call: TRBD2 (5 bases). CDR1 and CDR2 (germline): DFQATT, SNEGSKA (reference sequence). There are 15 residues in the CDR3. In DNA form, the CDR3 reads TGCAGTGCTAGAGAAAGATTACCTAGCACAGATGCGCAGTATTTT. Protein product: CSARERLPSTDAQYF.

This sequence joins TRBV11-3 and TRBJ2-2, with D possibly TRBD2 on 6 matching bases. CDR1 and CDR2 from the germline V gene are SGHNT and YENEEA. V dropped 2 bases and J dropped 4 bases, with 20 bases sitting between them. The CDR3 runs 18 residues. The CDR3 coding sequence is TGTGCCAGCAGCTTACTCCTTCTCGTTGGAGGGGCCACCGGGGAGCTGTTTTTT. It specifies CASSLLLLVGGATGELFF.

In its sample, this clonotype was seen many times. The rearrangement links TRBV7-9 to TRBJ1-5; D is ambiguous. This CDR3 has 16 residues. Germline loops: CDR1 SEHNR, CDR2 FQNEAQ (reference sequence). V was pared by 1 base and J by 1 base, with 11 bases between. The CDR3 region is CASSLGGSRSNQPQHF. The CDR3 region has the DNA TGTGCCAGCAGCTTAGGGGGATCACGGAGCAATCAGCCCCAGCATTTT.